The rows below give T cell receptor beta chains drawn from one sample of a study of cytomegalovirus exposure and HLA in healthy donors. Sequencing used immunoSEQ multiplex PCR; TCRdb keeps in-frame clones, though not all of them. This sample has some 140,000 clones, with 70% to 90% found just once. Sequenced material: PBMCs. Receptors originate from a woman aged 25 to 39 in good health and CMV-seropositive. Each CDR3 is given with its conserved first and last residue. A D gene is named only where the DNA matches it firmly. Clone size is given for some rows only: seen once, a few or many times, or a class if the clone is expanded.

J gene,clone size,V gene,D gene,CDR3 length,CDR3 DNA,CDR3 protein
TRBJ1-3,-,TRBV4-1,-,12,TGCGCCAGCCAGGGTCCTGGAAACACCATATATTTT,CASQGPGNTIYF
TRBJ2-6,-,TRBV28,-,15,TGTGCCAGCAGTTGGCAGGCCTCTGGGGCCAACGTCCTGACTTTC,CASSWQASGANVLTF
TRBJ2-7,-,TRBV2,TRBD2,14,TGTGCCAGCAGTGTGGGAGGGGACTACTACGAGCAGTACTTC,CASSVGGDYYEQYF
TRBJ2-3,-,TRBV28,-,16,TGTGCCAGCAGTTCCGGGCTGACGGGAGTTGGAGATACGCAGTATTTT,CASSSGLTGVGDTQYF
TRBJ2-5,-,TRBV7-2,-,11,TGTGCCAGCAGCCCGGGAGAGACCCAGTACTTC,CASSPGETQYF
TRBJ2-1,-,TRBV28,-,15,TGTGCCAGCAGCCAGAGGGGGATACTATTCAATGAGCAGTTCTTC,CASSQRGILFNEQFF
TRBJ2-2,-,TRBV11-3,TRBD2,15,TGTGCCAGCAGCGAACTAGCGGGAGTCTCCGGGGAGCTGTTTTTT,CASSELAGVSGELFF
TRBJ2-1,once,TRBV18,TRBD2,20,TGTGCCAGCTCACCACTCGTAGCGGGGTATGGGCAGAGCTCCTACAATGAGCAGTTCTTC,CASSPLVAGYGQSSYNEQFF
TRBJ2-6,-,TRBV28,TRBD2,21,TGTGCCAGCAGTTTAAGGGGGCCCAGTAGCGGGAGGGCCACTGGGGCCAACGTCCTGACTTTC,CASSLRGPSSGRATGANVLTF
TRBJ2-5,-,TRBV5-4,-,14,TGTGCCAGCAGCCGCCCGGCGGGGAGAGAGACCCAGTACTTC,CASSRPAGRETQYF
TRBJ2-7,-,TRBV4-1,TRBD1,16,TGCGCCAGCAGCCAGGCGCCGACAGGGAGCTCCTACGAGCAGTACTTC,CASSQAPTGSSYEQYF
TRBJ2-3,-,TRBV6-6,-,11,TGTGCCAGCAGTTCCTCAGATACGCAGTATTTT,CASSSSDTQYF
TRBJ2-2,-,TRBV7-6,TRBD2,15,TGTGCCAGCACACTGGTGGTTAGCGGGACCGGGGAGCTGTTTTTT,CASTLVVSGTGELFF
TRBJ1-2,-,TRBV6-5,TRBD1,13,TGTGCCAGCAGCCCGACAGGGAACTATGGCTACACCTTC,CASSPTGNYGYTF
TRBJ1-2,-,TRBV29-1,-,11,TGCAGCGTTGAGAGCAACTATGGCTACACCTTC,CSVESNYGYTF
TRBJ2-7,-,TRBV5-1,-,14,TGCGCCAGCAGCTTGAGGACAATCATGGGCGAGCAGTACTTC,CASSLRTIMGEQYF